These 27 T cell receptor beta chains were sequenced from one sample in a study of cytomegalovirus exposure and HLA in healthy donors. With 60 Vbeta and 13 Jbeta primers, the PCR was carried out. The protocol was immunoSEQ multiplex PCR, while the TCRdb copy is restricted to in-frame clones and leaves out a portion. In the table there are about 120,000 clones, about 81% of which are singletons. The specimen sequenced was PBMCs. These receptors were collected from a woman aged 45-59 years in good health and CMV-seropositive.

This sequence joins TRBV2 and TRBJ2-1, with 11 bases identical to TRBD2. This CDR3 contains 16 residues. The germline V gene has CDR1 SNHLY and CDR2 FYNNEI. Trimming cost V 4 bases and J 0 bases; bases outside gene matches: 2. In nucleotides, the CDR3 is TGTGCCAGCAGTGGTACTAGCGGGAGCTCCTACAATGAGCAGTTCTTC. Its protein product is CASSGTSGSSYNEQFF.

This clone was counted only a few times. The chain has TRBV6-5 and TRBJ1-2; 7 bases line up with TRBD1. The CDR3 has 13 amino acids. Germline CDR1 and CDR2: MNHEY and SVGAGI. V lost 5 bases to trimming and J lost 8 bases; unmatched junction nucleotides: 8. CDR3 in DNA: TGTGCCAGCAGTGAAGGACAGGCCCAGGGCTACACCTTC. Translated, it gives CASSEGQAQGYTF.

In the case of this clone: The same CDR3 can be traced to other DNA sequences in this sample. The rearrangement uses TRBV27 and TRBJ1-4; TRBD1 aligns across 7 bases. J gave up 0 bases and V 5 bases, and 3 bases lay outside the gene matches. The CDR3 loop spans 15 amino acids. Germline V gives CDR1 MNHEY, CDR2 SMNVEV (reference sequence). CDR3 DNA sequence: TGTGCCAGCAGTAGGGACAGTGCAACTAATGAAAAACTGTTTTTT. Residues: CASSRDSATNEKLFF.

The chain carries TRBV5-1 and TRBJ2-3; TRBD2 agrees at 8 bases. From germline, CDR1 is SGHRS and CDR2 YFSETQ. This CDR3 has 14 amino acids. J gave up 5 bases and V 3 bases, and 5 bases lay outside the gene matches. CDR3: CASSSDAGGDTQYF. The CDR3 DNA follows: TGCGCCAGCAGCTCGGATGCGGGAGGAGATACGCAGTATTTT.

The chain carries TRBV18 and TRBJ2-1; unclear D gene. V was shortened by 0 bases and J by 7 bases, with 7 bases between the two germline ends. This CDR3 is built from 13 residues. Germline V gives CDR1 KGHSH, CDR2 LQKENI. Here the CDR3 reads CASSPPRENEQFF. DNA of the CDR3: TGTGCCAGCTCACCACCGAGAGAAAATGAGCAGTTCTTC.

The J gene is TRBJ1-1, the V gene TRBV5-1, with D uncertain. The CDR3 covers 14 residues. The V gene lost 2 bases and the J gene lost 1 base, with 9 bases spanning the gap. Germline V gene sequence: CDR1 SGHRS, CDR2 YFSETQ. The CDR3: CASSFLKQNTEAFF. CDR3 nucleotide sequence: TGCGCCAGCAGCTTCTTAAAACAGAACACTGAAGCTTTCTTT.

This chain uses TRBV2 with TRBJ2-5; TRBD2 agrees at 8 bases. This CDR3 has 15 residues. The germline V gene has CDR1 SNHLY and CDR2 FYNNEI. V shed 4 bases, J shed 3 bases, and the junction held 7 bases outside the gene matches. The CDR3 nucleotides read TGTGCCAGCAGTGTATTAAGCGGGAGTGAAGAGACCCAGTACTTC. It encodes CASSVLSGSEETQYF.

This chain links TRBV19 with TRBJ1-1; TRBD1 is a possible D gene (6 bases). Germline CDR1 LNHDA, CDR2 SQIVND (reference sequence). V was cut by 7 bases and J by 5 bases, with 20 bases left in between. The CDR3 consists of 15 residues. CDR3 protein: CASTPQGNYGTEAFF. The CDR3 region has the DNA TGTGCCAGTACCCCACAGGGAAACTATGGGACTGAAGCTTTCTTT.

The chain recombines TRBV6-4 with TRBJ2-2; 7 bases match TRBD1. The CDR3 totals 18 residues. With 3 bases clipped from V and 0 bases from J, the junction kept 10 bases outside the gene matches. CDR1 and CDR2 (germline): MRHNA, SNTAGT. CDR3 sequence reads: CASSEGAPGTANTGELFF. The CDR3 DNA reads TGTGCCAGCAGTGAAGGGGCCCCCGGGACAGCGAACACCGGGGAGCTGTTTTTT.

This chain uses TRBV11-2 with TRBJ2-1; 12 bases map to TRBD1. The trim removed 3 bases at V and 9 bases at J, leaving 6 bases unmatched. CDR3 size: 15 residues. Germline V gene lookup returns CDR1 SGHAT and CDR2 FQNNGV. CDR3: CASSFGTGGFGEQFF. In nucleotides, the CDR3 is TGTGCCAGCAGCTTTGGGACAGGGGGCTTTGGTGAGCAGTTCTTC.

The J gene is TRBJ2-3, the V gene TRBV9; 8 bases match TRBD1. There are 19 residues in the CDR3. J gave up 0 bases and V 4 bases, and 16 bases lay outside the gene matches. Germline V lookup: CDR1 SGDLS, CDR2 YYNGEE. Written as DNA, the CDR3 is TGTGCCAGCAGCCTAAGGGACAGGACGAACCCCCTAAGCACAGATACGCAGTATTTT. It yields the protein CASSLRDRTNPLSTDTQYF. Full variable domain (rest looked up from reference TRBV9 and TRBJ2-3): DSGVTQTPKHLITATGQRVTLRCSPRSGDLSVYWYQQSLDQGLQFLIQYYNGEERAKGNILERFSAQQFPDLHSELNLSSLELGDSALYFCASSLRDRTNPLSTDTQYFGPGTRLTVL.

V gene TRBV6-1 combines with J gene TRBJ2-1; 13 nucleotides match TRBD2. Germline V gene lookup returns CDR1 MNHNS and CDR2 SASEGT. CDR3 size: 16 residues. With V trimmed by 4 bases and J by 7 bases, 7 bases remained unmatched. The CDR3 DNA sequence: TGTGCCAGCAGTGGACCGACTAGCGGGGGGAGAAATGAGCAGTTCTTC. Translating it yields CASSGPTSGGRNEQFF.

This chain uses TRBV5-1 with TRBJ1-2; D is perhaps TRBD1 (5 bases). There are 13 residues in the CDR3. Trimming stripped 4 bases from V and 6 bases from J, with 13 bases between. The germline V gene has CDR1 SGHRS and CDR2 YFSETQ. CDR3 residues: CASSLMGGDGYTF. For the CDR3, the DNA is TGCGCCAGCAGCCTGATGGGGGGGGATGGCTACACCTTC.

This sequence joins TRBV9 and TRBJ1-1, with a possible D match to TRBD1 (6 bases). There are 16 residues in the CDR3. Germline V gene data show CDR1 as SGDLS and CDR2 as YYNGEE. Trimming removed 4 bases at V and 2 bases at J, with 18 bases between. The CDR3 coding sequence is TGTGCCAGCAGCTTCCTGGTTCGGACAGCTAACACTGAAGCTTTCTTT. As protein: CASSFLVRTANTEAFF.

This clone was counted between two and nine times. The chain couples TRBV6-7 to TRBJ1-6; D possibly corresponds to TRBD1 (5 bases). TRBV6-7 qualifies as an ORF whose function is uncertain. Trimming stripped 0 bases from V and 5 bases from J, with 11 bases between. This CDR3 has 16 amino acids. The CDR3 loop reads CASSYSVRANNSPLHF. CDR3 coding DNA: TGTGCCAGCAGTTACTCGGTCAGGGCCAATAATTCACCCCTCCACTTT.

The CDR3 DNA is TGTGCCAGCACTTCAGGGCCCTACAACTATGGCTACACCTTC. Protein product: CASTSGPYNYGYTF. The chain uses TRBV11-3 and TRBJ1-2, with a tentative D call TRBD1 (5 bases). CDR1 and CDR2 (germline): SGHNT, YENEEA. The CDR3 length is 14 residues. Trimming removed 7 bases at V and 2 bases at J, with 14 bases between.

The chain employs TRBV7-2 and TRBJ2-2; a possible D gene is TRBD2 (6 bases). The CDR3 has 15 amino acids. The germline V and J ends were trimmed by 5 bases and 7 bases, with 17 bases remaining between them. Per germline, CDR1 SGHTA and CDR2 FQGNSA. The CDR3 DNA sequence: TGTGCCAGCAGCACCTCCGGGACTCCCTACGGGGAGCTGTTTTTT. Amino acid sequence: CASSTSGTPYGELFF.

The chain links TRBV7-2 to TRBJ2-3, with 10 bases lining up with TRBD2. CDR3 size: 15 residues. The germline CDR1 and CDR2 sequences are SGHTA and FQGNSA. The ends lost 7 bases at V and 5 bases at J; junction bases unmatched: 9. CDR3 coding DNA: TGTGCCAGCACCCTAGGACTAGCGGTAGGAGATACGCAGTATTTT. Its translation: CASTLGLAVGDTQYF. Filled out from reference TRBV7-2 and TRBJ2-3, the complete variable domain reads GAGVSQSPSNKVTEKGKDVELRCDPISGHTALYWYRQSLGQGLEFLIYFQGNSAPDKSGLPSDRFSAERTGGSVSTLTIQRTQQEDSAVYLCASTLGLAVGDTQYFGPGTRLTVL.

The chain couples TRBV5-1 to TRBJ1-1, with D tentatively TRBD1 (6 bases). V gave up 0 bases and J gave up 5 bases, with 11 bases separating them. The CDR3 covers 14 residues. CDR1 is SGHRS and CDR2 is YFSETQ in the germline V gene. CDR3 in amino acids: CASSLGGLRTEAFF. CDR3 nucleotides: TGCGCCAGCAGCTTGGGGGGGCTTAGGACTGAAGCTTTCTTT.

The chain is built from TRBV4-1 and TRBJ2-3, with TRBD2 matching over 7 bases. Germline CDR1 reads MGHRA; CDR2 reads YSYEKL. The CDR3 runs 16 residues. Unmatched junction bases numbered 9, after V lost 4 bases and J lost 2 bases. DNA for the CDR3: TGCGCCAGCAGCCTTGGGGACTACGCTGCCACAGATACGCAGTATTTT. This encodes CASSLGDYAATDTQYF.

The V gene is TRBV19, the J gene TRBJ2-2; D not certain. The CDR3 covers 14 residues. The V gene lost 6 bases and the J gene lost 4 bases, with 12 bases spanning the gap. Germline CDR1 reads LNHDA; CDR2 reads SQIVND (reference sequence). In DNA, the CDR3 is TGTGCCAGTAGACAGCATCCTGGCACCGGGGAGCTGTTTTTT. This encodes CASRQHPGTGELFF.

This clone has a handful of counts. This sequence joins TRBV2 and TRBJ2-7; a possible D gene is TRBD1 (5 bases). Germline CDR1 reads SNHLY; CDR2 reads FYNNEI. V lost 4 bases and J 7 bases, leaving 14 bases between the germline ends. The CDR3 covers 13 residues. The chain's CDR3 is CASSVRQFGEQYF. In DNA form, the CDR3 reads TGTGCCAGCAGTGTAAGACAGTTTGGGGAGCAGTACTTC.

This clone was counted a few times. The V and J genes are TRBV6-1 and TRBJ2-7; D not resolved. The CDR3 consists of 15 residues. Germline loops: CDR1 MNHNS, CDR2 SASEGT. V gave up 1 base and J gave up 6 bases, with 16 bases separating them. CDR3 sequence reads: CASSEGAPNLGEQYF. CDR3 coding DNA: TGTGCCAGCAGTGAAGGGGCCCCGAATCTGGGCGAGCAGTACTTC.

The chain uses TRBV5-6 and TRBJ2-5, with D unclear. The V and J ends lost 0 bases and 0 bases respectively, with 12 bases between them. Germline V gene lookup returns CDR1 SGHDT and CDR2 YYEEEE. CDR3 length equals 16 residues. The CDR3: CASSLGAVLHQETQYF. The CDR3 region has the DNA TGTGCCAGCAGCTTGGGGGCAGTACTTCACCAAGAGACCCAGTACTTC. Full variable domain (remainder filled in from reference TRBV5-6 and TRBJ2-5): DAGVTQSPTHLIKTRGQQVTLRCSPKSGHDTVSWYQQALGQGPQFIFQYYEEEERQRGNFPDRFSGHQFPNYSSELNVNALLLGDSALYLCASSLGAVLHQETQYFGPGTRLLVL.

The genes are TRBV7-6 and TRBJ2-1, with D possibly TRBD1 on 7 matching bases. The CDR3 is 17 amino acids. The ends were cut back, 1 base at V and 7 bases at J, with 20 bases in the middle. Germline lookup yields CDR1 SGHVS and CDR2 FNYEAQ. The DNA for the CDR3 is TGTGCCAGCAGCTTAGTTGTTCAGGGGGGCGGATTGAATGAGCAGTTCTTC. Its translation: CASSLVVQGGGLNEQFF.

The genes are TRBV6-6 and TRBJ1-1; no clear D. Between the trimmed V and J ends, which lost 2 bases and 9 bases, there was a span of 10 bases. The CDR3 runs to 12 residues. CDR1 is MNHNY, CDR2 SVGAGI, per germline (reference sequence). CDR3 protein: CASSYEAQKAFF. The CDR3 nucleotides are TGTGCCAGCAGTTACGAGGCGCAGAAAGCTTTCTTT.

CDR3 in amino acids: CASSYSSQGHYGYTF. CDR3 coding DNA: TGTGCCAGCAGTTACTCGTCACAGGGCCACTATGGCTACACCTTC. The rearrangement joins TRBV6-5 to TRBJ1-2; tentative D call: TRBD1 (6 bases). V lost 0 bases and J 3 bases, leaving 11 bases between the germline ends. The CDR3 has 15 amino acids. Germline assignment: CDR1 MNHEY and CDR2 SVGAGI.